The following is a TCR beta chain sequence with its context. Its target is not known. Constant-segment primers served in 5'RACE that generated TCR alpha and TCR beta cDNA libraries bearing sample barcodes and UMIs. TCRdb re-called the 5' RACE reads through MiXCR, storing one row per CDR3 protein. The sample contains roughly 280,000 distinct CDR3 sequences, approximately 8.4% of which appear only once. This specimen belongs to a study of T-cell memory formation after mild COVID-19. Study outcomes and limitations: For contracting clones, CD4+ ones sat mainly in CM and EM, CD8+ in EMRA.

The CDR3 runs 14 residues. Trimming stripped 1 base from V and 2 bases from J, with 7 bases between. The chain recombines TRBV23-1 with TRBJ2-3; unclear D gene. TRBV23-1 has ORF status, its function being uncertain. What was sequenced was PBMCs or a T cell subset sorted from them (not recorded which). This clonotype was sampled from a man between 18 and 29 years old who had mild COVID-19 (a few samples of this study predate the infection). Cell type and time point are not known. The CDR3 loop reads CASSQCENTDTQYF. The CDR3 DNA is TGCGCCAGCAGTCAATGTGAGAACACAGATACGCAGTATTTT.